Following are 30 T cell receptor beta chains from one sample sequenced in a study of control samples from healthy donors and cancer patients. Libraries were prepared by immunoSEQ multiplex PCR; TCRdb keeps only in-frame clonotypes and omits some of them. The data show 150,000 or so clones, with roughly 93% seen just once and approximately 2.5% held by the top ten. What was sequenced was blood. The source of these receptors is a middle-aged man in good health.

The chain recombines TRBV19 with TRBJ2-5; TRBD2 might be the D (6 bases). This CDR3 comprises 13 residues. In germline, CDR1 is LNHDA, CDR2 SQIVND (reference sequence). Deletions cut 7 bases from V and 5 bases from J, with 14 bases between. The CDR3 nucleotides are TGTGCCAGTACCTCGTCTAGCGTGGAGACCCAGTACTTC. It specifies CASTSSSVETQYF. The complete variable domain, with remaining parts taken from reference TRBV19 and TRBJ2-5, reads DGGITQSPKYLFRKEGQNVTLSCEQNLNHDAMYWYRQDPGQGLRLIYYSQIVNDFQKGDIAEGYSVSREKKESFPLTVTSAQKNPTAFYLCASTSSSVETQYFGPGTRLLVL.

On this clone: One end of the junction is discordant with germline, which a read error may explain. The V call is TRBV6-5, the J call TRBJ1-1, with a possible D match to TRBD1 (5 bases). This CDR3 spans 10 amino acids. Germline CDR1 reads MNHEY; CDR2 reads SVGAGI. As DNA, the CDR3 is TGTGCCAGCACCCGAGGAGGGACCCTCTTT. Encoded protein: CASTRGGTLF.

This clone was counted between two and nine times. The chain joins TRBV29-1 to TRBJ2-4; 9 nucleotides align to TRBD1. CDR3 length equals 15 residues. Germline lookup yields CDR1 SQVTM and CDR2 ANQGSEA. J was trimmed by 4 bases and V by 3 bases; bases with no gene match: 7. The CDR3 is CSVDSPDRGKNIQYF. The CDR3 coding sequence is TGCAGCGTTGATAGTCCGGACAGGGGAAAAAACATTCAGTACTTC.

The chain is built from TRBV10-1 and TRBJ2-5; 8 positions match TRBD2. Germline trimming cut 0 bases from V and 3 bases from J; bases unmatched to any gene: 3. This CDR3 is built from 15 residues. The germline CDR1 and CDR2 sequences are WNHNN and SYGVQD (reference sequence). The CDR3 sequence: CASSESSAGEETQYF. The CDR3 bases are TGCGCCAGCAGTGAGTCTTCAGCGGGGGAAGAGACCCAGTACTTC.

This rearrangement joins TRBV5-1 to TRBJ2-1; 12 bases agree with TRBD2. Unmatched junction bases numbered 3, after V lost 2 bases and J lost 0 bases. CDR1 and CDR2 from the germline V gene are SGHRS and YFSETQ. The CDR3 length is 17 residues. DNA of the CDR3: TGCGCCAGCAGCTTCTCGACTAGCGGGAGCTCCTACAATGAGCAGTTCTTC. It specifies CASSFSTSGSSYNEQFF.

The chain is built from TRBV18 and TRBJ2-7; 9 bases are shared with TRBD1. The J segment lost 2 bases and the V segment lost 2 bases, leaving 1 base of the junction unmatched. The germline V gene encodes CDR1 KGHSH and CDR2 LQKENI. The CDR3 is 14 amino acids. CDR3 DNA: TGTGCCAGCTCACCAGGGACAGGGCCCTACGAGCAGTACTTC. It codes for CASSPGTGPYEQYF. The variable domain in full, completed from reference TRBV18 and TRBJ2-7, reads NAGVMQNPRHLVRRRGQEARLRCSPMKGHSHVYWYRQLPEEGLKFMVYLQKENIIDESGMPKERFSAEFPKEGPSILRIQQVVRGDSAAYFCASSPGTGPYEQYFGPGTRLTVT.

J is TRBJ1-1 and V is TRBV29-1, with 9 bases aligning to TRBD1. The trim removed 7 bases at V and 4 bases at J, leaving 7 bases unmatched. This CDR3 contains 13 residues. Germline CDR1 SQVTM, CDR2 ANQGSEA. Here the CDR3 reads CSAHGTGSTEAFF. CDR3 bases: TGCAGCGCCCACGGGACAGGGTCCACTGAAGCTTTCTTT.

The chain couples TRBV6-5 to TRBJ1-2; 8 bases match TRBD1. The ends lost 7 bases at V and 4 bases at J; junction bases unmatched: 8. The CDR3 runs to 14 residues. The germline V gene has CDR1 MNHEY and CDR2 SVGAGI. The CDR3, as DNA: TGTGCCAGCACTACGGCCCAGGGGGCCTATGGCTACACCTTC. This codes for CASTTAQGAYGYTF.

J is TRBJ1-6 and V is TRBV2, with TRBD1 matching over 9 bases. Germline lookup yields CDR1 SNHLY and CDR2 FYNNEI. CDR3 size: 12 residues. Unmatched junction bases numbered 9, after V lost 6 bases and J lost 18 bases. CDR3 coding DNA: TGTGCCAGCAGGACAAAAGGGACAGGGTCCCACTTT. This translates into CASRTKGTGSHF.

This clone was seen just once. This chain links TRBV5-1 with TRBJ2-7; 12 bases fit TRBD2. Germline assignment: CDR1 SGHRS and CDR2 YFSETQ. The CDR3 totals 16 residues. V trimming: 4 bases; J trimming: 1 base; junction bases outside the gene matches: 6. The DNA of the CDR3 is TGCGCCAGCAGCCTACCGGGACTAGCGGGTTCCTACGAGCAGTACTTC. As protein: CASSLPGLAGSYEQYF. The full variable domain, its missing parts supplied by reference TRBV5-1 and TRBJ2-7, is KAGVTQTPRYLIKTRGQQVTLSCSPISGHRSVSWYQQTPGQGLQFLFEYFSETQRNKGNFPGRFSGRQFSNSRSEMNVSTLELGDSALYLCASSLPGLAGSYEQYFGPGTRLTVT.

The chain joins TRBV7-9 to TRBJ2-6, with unresolved D. The CDR3 is 15 residues long. The V and J ends lost 5 bases and 0 bases respectively, with 8 bases between them. Germline-derived CDR1 and CDR2 are SEHNR and FQNEAQ (reference sequence). The CDR3 here is CASSPRSSGANVLTF. CDR3 in DNA: TGTGCCAGCAGCCCACGGAGCTCTGGGGCCAACGTCCTGACTTTC.

This chain connects TRBV24-1 to TRBJ2-2; possibly TRBD1 for D (5 bases). Trimming removed 4 bases from V and 5 bases from J, with 13 bases in between. Per germline, CDR1 KGHDR and CDR2 SFDVKD. CDR3 length: 15 amino acids. This CDR3 reads CATSDSLGRTGELFF. In nucleotides, the CDR3 is TGTGCCACCAGTGACTCACTGGGGCGAACCGGGGAGCTGTTTTTT.

The V and J genes are TRBV12-3 or TRBV12-4 and TRBJ1-1; D gene unclear. There are 12 residues in the CDR3. V gave up 6 bases and J gave up 0 bases, with 5 bases separating them. CDR3 protein: CASRSMNTEAFF. The CDR3 DNA follows: TGTGCCAGCAGAAGTATGAACACTGAAGCTTTCTTT.

The gene calls are TRBV25-1 and TRBJ1-5; D is uncertain. The germline V and J ends were trimmed by 4 bases and 9 bases, with 13 bases remaining between them. Germline V CDR1 and CDR2: MGHDK, SYGVNS. This CDR3 region has 13 residues. The CDR3 region is CASSAGASGPQHF. The DNA for the CDR3 is TGTGCCAGCAGTGCCGGTGCCTCAGGGCCCCAGCATTTT.

This chain joins TRBV7-8 and TRBJ1-1, with TRBD1 as a possible D gene (6 bases). CDR1 and CDR2 from the germline V gene are SGHVS and FQNEAQ. The V gene lost 5 bases and the J gene lost 8 bases, with 15 bases spanning the gap. CDR3 size: 13 residues. The CDR3 bases are TGTGCCAGCAGCGCAGACAGGCTTACGGAAGCTTTCTTT. Its protein is CASSADRLTEAFF.

This clone was detected only once. The V call is TRBV11-3, the J call TRBJ1-1, with D possibly TRBD1 on 5 matching bases. Germline CDR1 reads SGHNT; CDR2 reads YENEEA. The CDR3 runs to 14 residues. V shed 1 base and J shed 7 bases, with 13 bases lying between them. The CDR3: CASSLGAGTGEAFF. DNA for the CDR3: TGTGCCAGCAGCTTAGGGGCAGGGACGGGTGAAGCTTTCTTT.

The J gene is TRBJ2-2, the V gene TRBV3-1 (or the pseudogene TRBV3-2), with 8 bases lining up with TRBD1. This CDR3 has 15 residues. Trimming at V came to 4 bases and at J to 0 bases, leaving 1 base not matched to a gene. Germline CDR1 and CDR2: LGHDT and YNNKEL (reference sequence). This CDR3 reads CASSLTGANTGELFF. CDR3 coding DNA: TGTGCCAGCAGCCTGACAGGGGCGAACACCGGGGAGCTGTTTTTT.

This chain joins TRBV7-3 and TRBJ2-3, with 9 bases matching TRBD1. V dropped 4 bases and J dropped 5; count of bases not matched to a gene: 7. This CDR3 contains 15 residues. Germline values: CDR1 SGHTA, CDR2 FQGTGA. The CDR3 reads CASSYDRGIRDTQYF. The CDR3 DNA is TGTGCCAGCAGCTACGACAGGGGGATACGAGATACGCAGTATTTT.

The rearrangement uses TRBV19 and TRBJ2-3; D may correspond to TRBD1 or TRBD2 (5 bases each). CDR3 length: 13 residues. V was shortened by 7 bases and J by 2 bases, with 10 bases between the two germline ends. Germline V lookup: CDR1 LNHDA, CDR2 SQIVND (reference sequence). CDR3 bases: TGTGCCAGTACCCCGGGGACCACAGATACGCAGTATTTT. Protein product: CASTPGTTDTQYF. The full variable domain, completed using reference TRBV19 and TRBJ2-3, is DGGITQSPKYLFRKEGQNVTLSCEQNLNHDAMYWYRQDPGQGLRLIYYSQIVNDFQKGDIAEGYSVSREKKESFPLTVTSAQKNPTAFYLCASTPGTTDTQYFGPGTRLTVL.

The chain combines TRBV27 with TRBJ1-6; 8 nucleotides line up with TRBD1. Germline V lookup: CDR1 MNHEY, CDR2 SMNVEV (reference sequence). Trimming took 3 bases from V and 9 from J; bases not matched to a gene: 13. This CDR3 is built from 17 residues. The CDR3 sequence: CASSLSRQGAVVSPLHF. The CDR3 nucleotides read TGTGCCAGCAGTTTGAGTCGGCAGGGGGCGGTGGTTTCACCCCTCCACTTT.

The chain combines TRBV28 with TRBJ2-1; 8 nucleotides match TRBD2. The germline gives CDR1 MDHEN, CDR2 SYDVKM. V lost 11 bases and J lost 4; bases outside the gene matches: 10. The CDR3 runs to 14 residues. The CDR3 spells CAFSSGSLYNEQFF. Here the CDR3 DNA reads TGTGCCTTTTCCAGCGGGAGTCTGTACAATGAGCAGTTCTTC. The full variable domain, with the rest looked up from reference TRBV28 and TRBJ2-1, is DVKVTQSSRYLVKRTGEKVFLECVQDMDHENMFWYRQDPGLGLRLIYFSYDVKMKEKGDIPEGYSVSREKKERFSLILESASTNQTSMYLCAFSSGSLYNEQFFGPGTRLTVL.

V gene TRBV5-1 combines with J gene TRBJ2-2; D tentatively reads TRBD1 or TRBD2 (5 bases each). The CDR3 has 16 amino acids. Germline lookup yields CDR1 SGHRS and CDR2 YFSETQ. The V end was cut by 3 bases, the J end by 2 bases, with 14 bases between. CDR3 coding DNA: TGCGCCAGCAGCTCCCTCCGGGACGGAAACACCGGGGAGCTGTTTTTT. Translating gives CASSSLRDGNTGELFF. Supplemented by reference TRBV5-1 and TRBJ2-2, the full variable domain reads KAGVTQTPRYLIKTRGQQVTLSCSPISGHRSVSWYQQTPGQGLQFLFEYFSETQRNKGNFPGRFSGRQFSNSRSEMNVSTLELGDSALYLCASSSLRDGNTGELFFGEGSRLTVL.

CDR3 protein: CASSTREAGELFF. As DNA, the CDR3 is TGTGCCAGCAGCACCCGGGAGGCGGGGGAGCTGTTTTTT. The rearrangement uses TRBV5-4 and TRBJ2-2; TRBD2 matches at 7 bases. The V segment lost 4 bases and the J segment 8 bases; nucleotides outside the gene matches: 5. The CDR3 has 13 residues. CDR1 is SGHNT and CDR2 is YYREEE in the germline V gene (reference sequence).

CDR3: CATRSGEGEQYF. The CDR3 DNA sequence: TGTGCCACCAGATCGGGGGAAGGCGAGCAGTACTTC. This chain uses TRBV24-1 with TRBJ2-7, with TRBD2 as a possible D gene (6 bases). This CDR3 region has 12 residues. V shed 7 bases and J shed 6 bases, with 12 bases lying between them. The germline V gene encodes CDR1 KGHDR and CDR2 SFDVKD.

This chain links TRBV5-1 with TRBJ1-5; TRBD1 matches 7 bases. The CDR3 is made up of 15 amino acids. Unmatched junction bases numbered 4, after V lost 0 bases and J lost 4 bases. From germline, CDR1 is SGHRS and CDR2 YFSETQ. In DNA form, the CDR3 reads TGCGCCAGCAGCTTGGGGACAGGCGCAAATCAGCCCCAGCATTTT. This codes for CASSLGTGANQPQHF.

The CDR3 bases are TGCGCCAGCAGCCCGGGACAGACAGATACGCAGTATTTT. Protein: CASSPGQTDTQYF. This chain uses TRBV5-1 with TRBJ2-3; the match to TRBD1 covers 7 bases. The length of the CDR3 is 13 residues. CDR1 SGHRS and CDR2 YFSETQ come from the germline V gene. V lost 4 bases to trimming and J lost 3 bases; unmatched junction nucleotides: 2.

This chain uses TRBV5-1 with TRBJ2-1, with D tentatively TRBD1 (6 bases). CDR1 and CDR2 from the germline V gene are SGHRS and YFSETQ. The length of the CDR3 is 17 residues. Trimming removed 0 bases from V and 0 bases from J, with 13 bases in between. The CDR3 reads CASSLGPDSYSYNEQFF. For the CDR3, the DNA is TGCGCCAGCAGCTTGGGACCGGACAGCTACTCCTACAATGAGCAGTTCTTC.

The V call is TRBV5-1, the J call TRBJ1-6; 8 bases map to TRBD1. Trimming cost V 0 bases and J 9 bases; bases outside gene matches: 5. CDR1 is SGHRS, CDR2 YFSETQ, per germline. The CDR3 contains 15 residues. For the CDR3, the DNA is TGCGCCAGCAGCTTGGCAGGGGGCGAAGGTTCACCCCTCCACTTT. This gives the protein CASSLAGGEGSPLHF.

This rearrangement joins TRBV4-1 to TRBJ1-2, with 7 bases lining up with TRBD1. The V gene's germline CDR1 is MGHRA and CDR2 YSYEKL. V trimming: 3 bases; J trimming: 3 bases; junction bases outside the gene matches: 7. The CDR3 spans 15 residues. CDR3 amino acids: CASSQPQGQDYGYTF. For the CDR3, the DNA is TGCGCCAGCAGCCAGCCACAGGGGCAAGACTATGGCTACACCTTC.

This sequence joins TRBV6-5 and TRBJ2-5, with D perhaps matching TRBD2 (6 bases). The CDR3 has 14 amino acids. Trimming removed 6 bases at V and 1 base at J, with 12 bases between. CDR1 and CDR2 (germline): MNHEY, SVGAGI. The DNA for the CDR3 is TGTGCCAGCAGAAACGGAGGGCCCCAAGAGACCCAGTACTTC. It is translated as CASRNGGPQETQYF.